This T cell receptor (beta chain) was sequenced during a study of T cell responses to AZD1222 COVID-19 vaccine. Findings of the study overall: Dominant CD4 TCR responses targeted spike regions 160-218 and 743-854. The donors showed a predominance of white British ancestry and of females, with possible underestimation of clonal diversity. Repertoires were collected only later (after the peak T cell response had occurred).

Concerning this clone itself: Antigen specificity is unknown.

TCRdb keeps only in-frame clones here, not all; method: immunoSEQ multiplex PCR. The sample has 85,000 to 120,000 clones; about 90% are singletons. V gave up 5 bases and J gave up 3 bases, with 11 bases separating them. The CDR3 sequence is 13 residues long. Germline-derived CDR1 and CDR2 are LGHNT and FRNRAP. The clonotype comes from an adult who received the AZD1222 COVID-19 vaccine. The rearrangement links TRBV12-5 to TRBJ2-7, with D tentatively TRBD1 or TRBD2 (6 bases each). The source material was peripheral blood, sampled 28 days after the second AZD1222 dose. Here the CDR3 reads CASGLGGGYEQYF. Written as DNA, the CDR3 is TGTGCTAGTGGTCTTGGAGGGGGCTACGAGCAGTACTTC.